The 27 T cell receptor beta chains below were found in one sample sequenced in a study of blood T cells in healthy people across ages (dated by TCRdb to between 2015 and 2016). The library relied on 5' RACE. The run used an Illumina HiSeq 2500. A second roughly 7 to 11 cycle PCR used a sample-barcoded 5' primer and a J-beta primer mix. TCRdb redid the processing of the public reads, applying fastp at Q25 and MiXCR, and retained in-frame beta chains. Records with the same CDR3 protein are collapsed into one entry carrying the most frequent genes and DNA. Present in this sample are over 600,000 distinct CDR3 sequences, roughly 21% of which were seen just once. The ten largest clones add up to under 4% of the sample. The sample taken for sequencing was blood. These receptors originate from a man aged 65 to 79 in good health.

V usage is TRBV15 and J usage is TRBJ1-4; 8 bases are shared with TRBD1. The CDR3 has 20 amino acids. V shed 2 bases, J shed 1 base, and the junction held 15 bases outside the gene matches. CDR1 and CDR2 from the germline V gene are LNHNV and YYDKDF (reference sequence). The CDR3 DNA sequence: TGTGCCACCAGCAGATCCCAGGTGGCGGGCAGGGGGCTAACTAATGAAAAACTGTTTTTT. Amino acids: CATSRSQVAGRGLTNEKLFF. The full variable domain, its missing parts supplied by reference TRBV15 and TRBJ1-4, is DAMVIQNPRYQVTQFGKPVTLSCSQTLNHNVMYWYQQKSSQAPKLLFHYYDKDFNNEADTPDNFQSRRPNTSFCFLDIRSPGLGDTAMYLCATSRSQVAGRGLTNEKLFFGSGTQLSVL.

This clonotype has just a few counts. The rearrangement links TRBV7-2 to TRBJ2-1; possible D gene TRBD1, 6 bases. The CDR3 length is 15 residues. Between the trimmed V and J ends, which lost 5 bases and 0 bases, there was a span of 11 bases. CDR1 is SGHTA and CDR2 is FQGNSA in the germline V gene. The CDR3 DNA is TGTGCCAGCAGCAGGGACAAGAACTCCTACAATGAGCAGTTCTTC. This sequence encodes CASSRDKNSYNEQFF.

This clonotype was detected only a few times. The chain combines TRBV20-1 with TRBJ1-6; 7 bases fit TRBD1. CDR3 size: 17 residues. V lost 1 base and J lost 6; bases outside the gene matches: 12. Per the germline V gene, CDR1 is DFQATT and CDR2 is SNEGSKA (reference sequence). The CDR3 DNA is TGCAGTGCTAGAGGAGTAGGAGGGGGCCTGGGTAATTCACCCCTCCACTTT. It encodes CSARGVGGGLGNSPLHF.

A word on this clonotype: This may stem from a read error, because a much larger clone lies one nucleotide away. The gene calls are TRBV7-2 and TRBJ2-1; 9 bases align to TRBD2. The germline gives CDR1 SGHTA, CDR2 FQGNSA. The junction had 6 bases not matched to a gene; V was cut back by 5 bases and J by 4 bases. The CDR3 consists of 15 residues. The CDR3 protein is CASSPTSGFYNEQFF. The CDR3 bases are TGTGCCAGCAGCCCCACTAGCGGGTTTTACAATGAGCAGTTCTTC. Variable domain in full (rest from reference TRBV7-2 and TRBJ2-1): GAGVSQSPSNKVTEKGKDVELRCDPISGHTALYWYRQSLGQGLEFLIYFQGNSAPDKSGLPSDRFSAERTGGSVSTLTIQRTQQEDSAVYLCASSPTSGFYNEQFFGPGTRLTVL.

This chain connects TRBV4-1 to TRBJ1-4; 10 positions agree with TRBD1. Germline CDR1 MGHRA, CDR2 YSYEKL. This CDR3 is built from 17 residues. The V gene end was trimmed by 0 bases and the J gene end by 8 bases; junction bases not matched to a gene: 9. Here the CDR3 DNA reads TGCGCCAGCAGCCAAGATCCACCGGGGACAGGGGTCGAAAAACTGTTTTTT. This gives the protein CASSQDPPGTGVEKLFF.

To note about this clonotype: One end of the junction does not line up with germline, which may come from a read error. The chain links TRBV7-9 to TRBJ1-6; D may be TRBD1 (5 bases). CDR1 SEHNR and CDR2 FQNEAQ come from the germline V gene (reference sequence). This CDR3 is built from 15 residues. CDR3 DNA: TGTGCCAGCAGCTCCTTGACAGTTTCGACTTCACCCCTCCGCTTT. Encoded protein: CASSSLTVSTSPLRF.

To note about this clonotype: Sequence at one end of the junction differs from germline and may be a read error. The V and J genes are TRBV7-7 and TRBJ2-5; a possible D gene is TRBD2 (6 bases). The J call may be mistaken, given a closer DNA end match to TRBJ2-1. The CDR3 runs 15 residues. Germline CDR1 SSHAT, CDR2 FNYEAQ (reference sequence). CDR3 sequence reads: CASSLVRAGTNEQFF. In nucleotides, the CDR3 is TGTGCTAGCAGCTTAGTCAGGGCGGGGACCAATGAGCAGTTCTTC.

The V call is TRBV7-9, the J call TRBJ2-7; 14 nucleotides match TRBD2. Germline trimming cut 5 bases from V and 1 base from J; bases unmatched to any gene: 4. The CDR3 consists of 16 residues. CDR1 and CDR2 (germline): SEHNR, FQNEAQ (reference sequence). The chain's CDR3 is CASSPGLAGESYEQYF. The CDR3 coding sequence is TGTGCCAGCAGCCCGGGACTAGCGGGAGAATCCTACGAGCAGTACTTC.

This clonotype was observed a handful of times. This sequence joins TRBV6-2 or TRBV6-3 and TRBJ2-7; 7 nucleotides agree with TRBD1. The trim removed 4 bases at V and 3 bases at J, leaving 12 bases unmatched. The CDR3 runs 16 residues. In germline, CDR1 is MNHEY, CDR2 SVGEGT. CDR3 region: CASSWGRDRTLYEQYF. The CDR3 nucleotides are TGTGCCAGCAGTTGGGGCCGGGACAGAACACTCTACGAGCAGTACTTC.

The J gene is TRBJ2-6, the V gene TRBV20-1, with 9 bases matching TRBD1. V lost 0 bases, J lost 1 base, and 7 bases stayed unmatched. CDR1 is DFQATT, CDR2 SNEGSKA, per germline (reference sequence). The CDR3 contains 18 residues. CDR3 loop: CSARERGTGRSGANVLTF. The CDR3, as DNA: TGCAGTGCTAGAGAGAGAGGGACAGGGCGATCTGGGGCCAACGTCCTGACTTTC.

V is TRBV12-3 or TRBV12-4 and J is TRBJ1-2; D uncertain. The CDR3 covers 15 residues. Trimming took off 6 bases at V and 0 bases at J, with 14 bases between the two ends. Here the CDR3 reads CASSVGPPANYGYTF. The CDR3 DNA reads as TGTGCCAGCAGCGTAGGACCACCAGCTAACTATGGCTACACCTTC.

This clonotype showed up just a few times. The chain links TRBV6-1 to TRBJ2-2; 8 nucleotides line up with TRBD1. The CDR3 runs to 16 residues. Germline V gene sequence: CDR1 MNHNS, CDR2 SASEGT. The V and J ends lost 0 bases and 6 bases, in that order; junction bases with no gene match: 6. Here the CDR3 DNA reads TGTGCCAGCAGTGAAGCGGGGGGACAGGCTGCCGGGGAGCTGTTTTTT. Translated, it gives CASSEAGGQAAGELFF.

The chain employs TRBV7-9 and TRBJ1-1; D is unclear. Germline V gene data show CDR1 as SEHNR and CDR2 as FQNEAQ (reference sequence). V gave up 8 bases and J gave up 5 bases, with 15 bases separating them. The CDR3 spans 13 residues. This CDR3 is CASGPGSRTEAFF. CDR3 nucleotides: TGTGCCAGCGGACCTGGGAGTAGAACTGAAGCTTTCTTT.

This clonotype showed up just a few times. The CDR3 coding sequence is TGTGCCAGCAGCCTACCTGCCACAGATACGCAGTATTTT. Its translation is CASSLPATDTQYF. This chain connects TRBV5-6 to TRBJ2-3; D is uncertain. CDR3 length: 13 residues. Germline V gene sequence: CDR1 SGHDT, CDR2 YYEEEE. V was trimmed by 4 bases and J by 2 bases, leaving 8 bases between them.

In this sample, this clonotype turned up a few times. A read error may produce the germline difference seen at one junction end. The chain has TRBV14 and TRBJ2-7; D is unresolved. The V gene's germline CDR1 is SGHDN and CDR2 FVKESK. CDR3 length: 17 residues. Here the CDR3 reads CASSQDRYGLGNGEQYF. CDR3 coding DNA: TGCGCCAGCAGCCAAGATCGTTATGGGCTAGGGAATGGAGAGCAGTACTTC.

In this sample, this clonotype turned up many times. J is TRBJ2-5 and V is TRBV28; D might be TRBD1 (6 bases). CDR3 size: 15 residues. V lost 2 bases and J lost 2, with 12 bases in between. Germline-derived CDR1 and CDR2 are MDHEN and SYDVKM. This CDR3 is CASSLAGGRQETQYF. CDR3 coding DNA: TGTGCCAGCAGTTTAGCTGGGGGCCGTCAAGAGACCCAGTACTTC.

To note about this clonotype: This likely comes from a read error, as the CDR3 has no conserved phenylalanine or tryptophan at its end. The chain carries TRBV20-1 and TRBJ2-1; 12 bases line up with TRBD1. This CDR3 has 15 amino acids. The V gene's germline CDR1 is DFQATT and CDR2 SNEGSKA (reference sequence). Losses at the gene ends were 4 bases for V and 8 bases for J; bases not matched to a gene: 9. DNA of the CDR3: TGCAGTGCTAAGCCCGGGACAGGGGGCTTCTATGAGCAGTTCTCC. Translation: CSAKPGTGGFYEQFS.

This clonotype came up a few times. The chain has TRBV4-1 and TRBJ2-2, with 7 bases aligning to TRBD2. The CDR3 sequence is 15 residues long. Germline CDR1 and CDR2: MGHRA and YSYEKL. V trimming: 2 bases; J trimming: 4 bases; junction bases outside the gene matches: 4. The CDR3 loop reads CASSQPSGLTGELFF. In DNA, the CDR3 is TGCGCCAGCAGCCAACCTAGCGGACTCACCGGGGAGCTGTTTTTT.

The chain employs TRBV25-1 and TRBJ1-1; D is ambiguous. The germline CDR1 and CDR2 sequences are MGHDK and SYGVNS. The V and J ends lost 5 bases and 1 base respectively, with 8 bases between them. The CDR3 runs to 13 residues. CDR3 coding DNA: TGTGCCAGCAGTTCGACATCGAACACTGAAGCTTTCTTT. It codes for CASSSTSNTEAFF. Combining the CDR3 with reference TRBV25-1 and TRBJ1-1 gives the whole variable domain EADIYQTPRYLVIGTGKKITLECSQTMGHDKMYWYQQDPGMELHLIHYSYGVNSTEKGDLSSESTVSRIRTEHFPLTLESARPSHTSQYLCASSSTSNTEAFFGQGTRLTVV.

This clonotype has more than one count but fewer than ten. The CDR3 nucleotides are TGTGCCAGCACACAGGCCCCGAACACCGGGGAGCTGTTTTTT. Residues: CASTQAPNTGELFF. The chain links TRBV6-2 or TRBV6-3 to TRBJ2-2; TRBD1 is a possible D gene (5 bases). Germline assignment: CDR1 MNHEY and CDR2 SVGEGT. The CDR3 totals 14 residues. V shed 7 bases and J shed 0 bases, with 9 bases lying between them.

J is TRBJ2-5 and V is TRBV2; 12 bases line up with TRBD2. The DNA end is a closer match to TRBJ2-1, so the J assignment may be wrong. Germline CDR1 SNHLY, CDR2 FYNNEI. The CDR3 has 15 residues. The CDR3 DNA sequence: TGTGCCAGCAACCGACTAGCGGGAGCTTACAATGAGCAGTTCTTC. This translates into CASNRLAGAYNEQFF.

The chain carries TRBV29-1 and TRBJ2-1, with 8 nucleotides matching TRBD2. Per the germline V gene, CDR1 is SQVTM and CDR2 is ANQGSEA. V was clipped by 5 bases and J by 4 bases; unmatched bases: 7. The CDR3 loop spans 14 amino acids. The CDR3 spells CSVYGRAEYNEQFF. CDR3 nucleotide sequence: TGCAGCGTTTACGGGAGGGCCGAGTACAATGAGCAGTTCTTC.

This clonotype showed up just a few times. The chain is built from TRBV7-9 and TRBJ2-5, with 7 bases aligning to TRBD2. Germline V gene sequence: CDR1 SEHNR, CDR2 FQNEAQ (reference sequence). V gave up 4 bases and J gave up 1 base; unmatched junction bases: 6. The CDR3 is made up of 15 amino acids. The CDR3 DNA reads TGTGCCAGCAGCTACCGACTAGCCTCCCAAGAGACCCAGTACTTC. It codes for CASSYRLASQETQYF.

This clonotype was recorded at least ten times. This rearrangement joins TRBV4-3 to TRBJ2-7, with D unresolved. Trimming left V 1 base short and J 5 bases short, with 15 bases between. The CDR3 runs 15 residues. Germline assignment: CDR1 LGHNA and CDR2 YSLEER. CDR3 in DNA: TGCGCCAGCAGCCAAGGGGCAGGATTGATGGACGAGCAGTACTTC. Protein: CASSQGAGLMDEQYF.

This clonotype was seen a few times. The chain couples TRBV5-1 to TRBJ2-5, with TRBD2 identical over 15 bases. CDR3 length: 18 amino acids. Trimming at V came to 3 bases and at J to 3 bases, leaving 9 bases not matched to a gene. CDR1 and CDR2 from the germline V gene are SGHRS and YFSETQ. CDR3: CASSWGTSGRQSKETQYF. CDR3 sequence (DNA): TGCGCCAGCAGCTGGGGGACTAGCGGGAGGCAAAGTAAAGAGACCCAGTACTTC.

The V gene is TRBV6-1, the J gene TRBJ2-1; 10 nucleotides match TRBD1. After removal of 5 bases from V and 7 bases from J, the junction contained 8 bases not matched to a gene. This CDR3 is built from 15 residues. Germline CDR1 MNHNS, CDR2 SASEGT. CDR3 in amino acids: CASSLDRGQGNEQFF. CDR3 bases: TGTGCCAGCAGTCTTGACAGGGGGCAGGGGAATGAGCAGTTCTTC.

The rearrangement uses TRBV5-1 and TRBJ1-4; D ambiguous. This CDR3 spans 16 amino acids. Deletions cut 0 bases from V and 5 bases from J, with 14 bases between. CDR1 SGHRS and CDR2 YFSETQ come from the germline V gene. The CDR3, as DNA: TGCGCCAGCAGCTTGGCCCCGGCAGGTGCGAATGAAAAACTGTTTTTT. As protein: CASSLAPAGANEKLFF.